Detailed here is one TCR beta chain. Its matching antigen is unknown. Assay used: immunoSEQ multiplex PCR; TCRdb lists only in-frame clones, some missing. The data show 45,000 to 65,000 clones, with 90% to 95% seen just once and under 0.45% held by the top ten. The sample belongs to a study of graft-versus-host responses after intestinal transplantation. Study as a whole: Tacrolimus and steroids were given for around 3 years to all recipients after anti-thymocyte globulin induction. General study findings and limits: The presence of high graft-versus-host to host-versus-graft clonal ratios in allografts characterized patients with graft-donor T cell macrochimerism. Researchers found GvH clones in recipient marrow, and some showed up first in ileum or blood.

CDR3 length equals 15 residues. The V and J ends lost 4 bases and 3 bases, in that order; junction bases with no gene match: 3. Looked up from germline, CDR1 is SGHTA and CDR2 is FQGNSA. The clonotype comes from a human donor who was the organ donor for an intestinal transplant. The chain is built from TRBV7-2 and TRBJ2-3; TRBD1 aligns across 11 bases. The source was unstimulated CD4+ T cells sorted from spleen or lymph node cells, collected before transplant. The CDR3 sequence is CASSSGTGGTDTQYF. The CDR3 bases are TGTGCCAGCAGCTCCGGGACAGGGGGTACAGATACGCAGTATTTT.